This is a list of T cell receptor beta chains from one sample in a study of molecular identifiers for immune sequencing clone quantification. TCRdb re-called the PCR reads with MiXCR, one entry per CDR3 protein. The sample lists roughly 630,000 distinct CDR3 sequences, less than 30% occurring once. The sequenced sample was naive CD8+ T cells from blood, with Jurkat cell RNA spiked in. The source of these receptors is a human donor in good health. Some libraries in this study had Jurkat cell RNA spiked in. The CDR3 runs from the conserved cysteine through the conserved F or W. A D gene is named only where the DNA matches it firmly. Clone size is given for some rows only: seen once, a few or many times, or a class if the clone is expanded.

j_call clone_size cdr3_length d_call v_call cdr3_nt cdr3_aa
TRBJ2-5 NA 19 TRBD2 TRBV10-3 TGTGCCATCAGTGAGACGTCTAGCGGAAGCAACGAACTCCAAGAGACCCAGTACTTC CAISETSSGSNELQETQYF
TRBJ2-7 NA 15 NA TRBV27 TGTGCCAGCAGTTTAAAGGCGGGGAGCTCCTACGAGCAGTACTTC CASSLKAGSSYEQYF
TRBJ2-7 NA 14 TRBD1 TRBV9 TGTGCCAGCAGCGTAGGGACAGGGGCCCACGAGCAGTACTTC CASSVGTGAHEQYF
TRBJ1-1 NA 16 NA TRBV5-5 TGTGCCAGCAGCTTACAGTGGGCCGGTATGAACACTGAAGCTTTCTTT CASSLQWAGMNTEAFF
TRBJ1-4 many 14 NA TRBV7-9 TGTGCCAGCAGCTGGGAGGGCCAGGGTGAAAAACTGTTTTTT CASSWEGQGEKLFF
TRBJ1-1 NA 14 TRBD1 TRBV6-2/TRBV6-3 TGTGCCAGCAGTTTCGAGGACAGGGGCACTGAAGCTTTCTTT CASSFEDRGTEAFF
TRBJ2-7 NA 17 NA TRBV19 TGTGCCAGTAGTATATCTGGCGGCGGAGTAAACTCCTACGAGCAGTACTTC CASSISGGGVNSYEQYF
TRBJ1-4 many 17 TRBD1 TRBV12-3/TRBV12-4 TGTGCCAGCAGTCCGTCGACAGGGGAGGTTTTAAATGAAAAACTGTTTTTT CASSPSTGEVLNEKLFF
TRBJ1-6 few 13 NA TRBV6-6 TGTGCCAGCAGTTACCGACAGAATTCACCCCTCCACTTT CASSYRQNSPLHF
TRBJ2-1 NA 17 NA TRBV14 TGTGCCAGCAGCCAAAAGGGACGTCATAGCTCCTACAATGAGCAGTTCTTC CASSQKGRHSSYNEQFF
TRBJ2-7 few 15 NA TRBV11-2 TGTGCCAGCAGCTTCGGTTCCCCTTCAGGCTACGAGCAGTACTTC CASSFGSPSGYEQYF
TRBJ1-5 NA 14 NA TRBV2 TGTGCCAGCAGTGAAGCGCTCCCACCCGCGCCCCAGCATTTT CASSEALPPAPQHF
TRBJ1-6 NA 12 NA TRBV11-2 TGTGCCAGCAGCTTAGCTTCGGGCTCCCTCCACTTT CASSLASGSLHF
TRBJ2-5 many 15 TRBD2 TRBV12-3/TRBV12-4 TGTGCCAGCAGCCAGGTAGCGGGACTCCAAGAGACCCAGTACTTC CASSQVAGLQETQYF
TRBJ1-1 NA 18 NA TRBV21-1 TGTGCCAGCAGCGAACCGCTCGAGGGAACACTCAAGAGGGCCCCTCCCTTCTTT CASSEPLEGTLKRAPPFF
TRBJ1-5 NA 14 NA TRBV2 TGTGCCAGCAGTGAGACAGAGAGCAATCAGCCCCAGCATTTT CASSETESNQPQHF
TRBJ1-1 once 13 TRBD1 TRBV7-9 TGTGCCAGCAGCATACAGGGGTCGGCTGCCGCTTTCTTT CASSIQGSAAAFF
TRBJ1-1 NA 12 TRBD1 TRBV2 TGTGCCAGCAGTGAACCGGGACAGGGAGCTTTCTTT CASSEPGQGAFF
TRBJ1-1 many 14 NA TRBV5-6 TGTGCCAGCAGCTTGGGGGGGTTTGGCACTGAAGCTTTCTTT CASSLGGFGTEAFF
TRBJ2-1 few 15 TRBD1 TRBV12-3/TRBV12-4 TGTGCCAGCAGTTTAGGGACAGGGATTCACAATGAGCAGTTCTTC CASSLGTGIHNEQFF
TRBJ2-1 few 15 NA TRBV5-1 TGCGCCAGCAGCTTGCGCTGGGGCGCCTACAATGAGCAGTTCTTC CASSLRWGAYNEQFF
TRBJ2-7 few 14 TRBD1 TRBV27 TGTGCCAGCAGCTTACAGGGGGCTGTCTACGAGCAGTACTTC CASSLQGAVYEQYF
TRBJ2-2 NA 16 NA TRBV24-1 TGTGCCACCAGTGACCGGGGACTTCAAGAGACCGGGGAGCTGTTTTTT CATSDRGLQETGELFF
TRBJ2-7 NA 16 TRBD2 TRBV5-4 TGTGCCAGCAGCTTGACAGCCGGCGGGAGGGCCGTATGGCAGTACTTC CASSLTAGGRAVWQYF
TRBJ2-2 NA 17 NA TRBV3-1 TGTGCCAGCAGCCAAGATCAAGGGGTGAGAGGGACCGGGGAGCTGTTTTTT CASSQDQGVRGTGELFF
TRBJ2-7 once 16 NA TRBV11-2 TGTGCCAGCAGCGGTAACGAGACTCCCGGAAGCTACGAGCCGCACTTC CASSGNETPGSYEPHF
TRBJ2-7 NA 13 TRBD1 TRBV4-3 TGCGCCAGCAGCCCGACGACAGGGTACGAGCAGTACTTC CASSPTTGYEQYF
TRBJ2-3 few 12 TRBD2 TRBV27 TGTGCCAGCAGTCAGACTAGCGGGAGCCAGTATTTT CASSQTSGSQYF
TRBJ2-3 NA 15 TRBD2 TRBV4-3 TGCACCAGCAGCCAAAGGCTAGCGGACACAGATACGCAGTATTTT CTSSQRLADTDTQYF